This section outlines one T cell receptor (beta chain) sequence together with its context. Its antigen is not identified. Per the germline V gene, CDR1 is SGHAT and CDR2 is FQNNGV. The CDR3 contains 15 residues. The junction had 6 bases not matched to a gene; V was cut back by 5 bases and J by 0 bases. Using immunoSEQ multiplex PCR, the repertoire was profiled, and TCRdb retains in-frame clones only, with some absent. The sample lists about 150,000 clones, 85% to 95% occurring once. The data were taken from a study of T cell responses to AZD1222 COVID-19 vaccine. Overall study context: Second-dose recipients at about 4 or about 12 weeks were treated as one pooled group.

Study results and caveats: The donor group comprised mostly white British people and more females; the analysis possibly underestimated clonal diversity.

The receptor was derived from an adult in good health. The chain has TRBV11-2 and TRBJ1-1; 7 bases line up with TRBD1. The sample in question was peripheral blood, obtained on day 0 of AZD1222 vaccination. The CDR3 is CASSPRTGVNTEAFF. The CDR3 DNA reads as TGTGCCAGCAGCCCACGGACAGGTGTGAACACTGAAGCTTTCTTT.